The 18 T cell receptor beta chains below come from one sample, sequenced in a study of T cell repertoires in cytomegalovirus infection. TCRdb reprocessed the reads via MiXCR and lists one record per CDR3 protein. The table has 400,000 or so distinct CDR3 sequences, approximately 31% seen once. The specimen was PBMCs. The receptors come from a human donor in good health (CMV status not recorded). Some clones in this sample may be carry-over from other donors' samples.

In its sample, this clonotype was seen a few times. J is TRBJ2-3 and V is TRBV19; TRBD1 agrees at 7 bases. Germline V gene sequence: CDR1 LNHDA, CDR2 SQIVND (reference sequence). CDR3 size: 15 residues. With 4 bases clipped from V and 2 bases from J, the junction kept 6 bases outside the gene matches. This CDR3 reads CASSTPGQLTDTQYF. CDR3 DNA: TGTGCCAGTAGTACCCCGGGACAGCTCACAGATACGCAGTATTTT.

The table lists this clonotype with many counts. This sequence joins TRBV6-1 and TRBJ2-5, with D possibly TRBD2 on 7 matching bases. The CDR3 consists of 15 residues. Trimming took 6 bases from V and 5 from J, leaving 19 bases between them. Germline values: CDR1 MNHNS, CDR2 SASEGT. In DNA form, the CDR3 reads TGTGCCAGCAGGCCGGAACCGGGGGGCTGGGAGACCCAGTACTTC. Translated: CASRPEPGGWETQYF.

In nucleotides, the CDR3 is TGTGCCAGCAGTTACTCGGTGAGCCTAAGAGGAGAGACCCAGTACTTC. It translates to CASSYSVSLRGETQYF. This sequence joins TRBV6-5 and TRBJ2-5; D not resolved. The ends were cut back, 0 bases at V and 4 bases at J, with 15 bases in the middle. The CDR3 length is 16 residues. From germline, CDR1 is MNHEY and CDR2 SVGAGI.

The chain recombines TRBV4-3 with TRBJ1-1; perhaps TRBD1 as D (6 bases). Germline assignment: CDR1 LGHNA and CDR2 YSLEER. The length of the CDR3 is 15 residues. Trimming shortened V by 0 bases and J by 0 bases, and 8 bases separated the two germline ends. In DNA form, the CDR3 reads TGCGCCAGCAGCCAAGACAGGGGATTGAACACTGAAGCTTTCTTT. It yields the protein CASSQDRGLNTEAFF.

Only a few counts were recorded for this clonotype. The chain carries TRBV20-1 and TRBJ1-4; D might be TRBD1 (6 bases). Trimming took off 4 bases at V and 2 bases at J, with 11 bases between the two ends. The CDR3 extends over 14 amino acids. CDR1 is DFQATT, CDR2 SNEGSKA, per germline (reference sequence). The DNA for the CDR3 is TGCAGTGCTAACAGGGTTGGGACTAATGAAAAACTGTTTTTT. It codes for CSANRVGTNEKLFF.

Here the CDR3 reads CASSPTPRVNEQYF. CDR3 DNA sequence: TGTGCCAGCAGCCCTACCCCAAGGGTAAACGAGCAGTACTTC. The rearrangement joins TRBV7-2 to TRBJ2-7; D is ambiguous. Trimming pared 5 bases from V and 5 bases from J, leaving 16 bases between. The germline CDR1 and CDR2 sequences are SGHTA and FQGNSA. This CDR3 region has 14 residues.

The CDR3 sequence: CSAKLPGPGKYEQYF. In nucleotides, the CDR3 is TGCAGTGCCAAATTGCCGGGCCCGGGGAAGTACGAGCAGTACTTC. The chain has TRBV20-1 and TRBJ2-7; weak D call: TRBD2 (5 bases). The CDR3 is made up of 15 amino acids. The germline CDR1 and CDR2 sequences are DFQATT and SNEGSKA (reference sequence). V was clipped by 6 bases and J by 4 bases, with 22 bases between them.

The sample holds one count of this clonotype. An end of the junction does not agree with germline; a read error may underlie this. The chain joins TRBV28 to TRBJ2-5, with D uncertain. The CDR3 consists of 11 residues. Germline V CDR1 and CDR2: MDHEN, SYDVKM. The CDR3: CSSRSLETQYF. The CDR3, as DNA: TGTTCCAGCAGATCTTTGGAGACCCAGTACTTC.

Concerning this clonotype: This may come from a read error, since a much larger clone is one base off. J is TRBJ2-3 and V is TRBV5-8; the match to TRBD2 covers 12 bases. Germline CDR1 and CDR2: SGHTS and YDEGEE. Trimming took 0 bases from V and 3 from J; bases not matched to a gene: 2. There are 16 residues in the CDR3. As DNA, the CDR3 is TGTGCCAGCAGCTTGGGGACTAGCGGGGCAACAGATACGCAGTATTTT. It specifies CASSLGTSGATDTQYF.

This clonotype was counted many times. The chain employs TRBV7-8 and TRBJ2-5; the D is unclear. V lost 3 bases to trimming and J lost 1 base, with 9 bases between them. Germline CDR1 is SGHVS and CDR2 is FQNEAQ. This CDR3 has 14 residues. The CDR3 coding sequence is TGTGCCAGCAGCTTCGGTGTGGGCCAAGAGACCCAGTACTTC. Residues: CASSFGVGQETQYF.

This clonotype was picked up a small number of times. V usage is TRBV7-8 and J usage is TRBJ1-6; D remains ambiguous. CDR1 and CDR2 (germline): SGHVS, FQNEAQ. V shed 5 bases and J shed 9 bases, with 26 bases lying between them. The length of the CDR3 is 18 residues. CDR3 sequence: CASSPVSILDPLSSPLHF. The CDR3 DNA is TGTGCCAGCAGCCCCGTGTCCATTTTGGACCCCCTTTCTTCACCCCTCCACTTT.

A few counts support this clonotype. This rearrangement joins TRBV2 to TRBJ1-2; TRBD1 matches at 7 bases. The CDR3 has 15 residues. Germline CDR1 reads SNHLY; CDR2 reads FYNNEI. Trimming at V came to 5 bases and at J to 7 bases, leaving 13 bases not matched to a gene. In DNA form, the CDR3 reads TGTGCCAGCAGTCTCCGGGACAGATCCGGTTTTGGCTACACCTTC. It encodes CASSLRDRSGFGYTF.

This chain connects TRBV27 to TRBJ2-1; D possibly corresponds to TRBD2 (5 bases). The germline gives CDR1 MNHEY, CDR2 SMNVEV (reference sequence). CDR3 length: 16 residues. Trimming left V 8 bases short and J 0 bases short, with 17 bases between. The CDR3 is CASGLGYGSSYNEQFF. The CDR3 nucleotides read TGTGCCAGCGGCCTAGGGTATGGGAGCTCCTACAATGAGCAGTTCTTC.

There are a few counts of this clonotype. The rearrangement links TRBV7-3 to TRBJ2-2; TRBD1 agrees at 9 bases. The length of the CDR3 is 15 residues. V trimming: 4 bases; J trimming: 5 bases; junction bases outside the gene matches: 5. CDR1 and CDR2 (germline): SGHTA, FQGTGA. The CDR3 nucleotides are TGTGCCAGCAGCTCACAGGGGGCCAAGACCGGGGAGCTGTTTTTT. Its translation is CASSSQGAKTGELFF.

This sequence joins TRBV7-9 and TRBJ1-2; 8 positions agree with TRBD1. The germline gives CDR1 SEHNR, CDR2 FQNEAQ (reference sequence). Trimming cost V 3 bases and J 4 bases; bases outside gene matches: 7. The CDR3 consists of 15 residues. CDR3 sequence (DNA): TGTGCCAGCAGCTTCGTGTCAGGGGGCGTCTATGGCTACACCTTC. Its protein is CASSFVSGGVYGYTF.

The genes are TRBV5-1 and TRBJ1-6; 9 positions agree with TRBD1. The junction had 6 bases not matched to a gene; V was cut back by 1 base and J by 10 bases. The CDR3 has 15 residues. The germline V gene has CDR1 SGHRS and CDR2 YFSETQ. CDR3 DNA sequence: TGCGCCAGCAGCTTGACGGGACAGGGACGATCACCCCTCCACTTT. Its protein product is CASSLTGQGRSPLHF. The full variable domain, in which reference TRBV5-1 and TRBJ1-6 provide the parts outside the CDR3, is KAGVTQTPRYLIKTRGQQVTLSCSPISGHRSVSWYQQTPGQGLQFLFEYFSETQRNKGNFPGRFSGRQFSNSRSEMNVSTLELGDSALYLCASSLTGQGRSPLHFGNGTRLTVT.

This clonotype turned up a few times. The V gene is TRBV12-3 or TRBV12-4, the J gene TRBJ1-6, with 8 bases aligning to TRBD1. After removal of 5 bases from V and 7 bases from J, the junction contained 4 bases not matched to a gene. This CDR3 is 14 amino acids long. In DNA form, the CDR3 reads TGTGCCAGCAGTGGCCGGGACAGGAATTCACCCCTCCACTTT. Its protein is CASSGRDRNSPLHF.

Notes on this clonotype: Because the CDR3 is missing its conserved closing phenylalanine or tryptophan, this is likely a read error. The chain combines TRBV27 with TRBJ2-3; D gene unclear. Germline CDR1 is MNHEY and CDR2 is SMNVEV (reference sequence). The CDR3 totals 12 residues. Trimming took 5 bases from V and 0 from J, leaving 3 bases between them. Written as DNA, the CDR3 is TGTGCCAGCAGTCCGAGCACAGATACGCAGTATTGT. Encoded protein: CASSPSTDTQYC.